Listed here are 19 T cell receptor beta chains from one sample, sequenced in a study of blood T cell repertoires in COVID-19. Generated by immunoSEQ multiplex PCR, the TCRdb table keeps only in-frame clones and is missing some. The data show under 200,000 clones, around 89% seen once. Sequenced sample: peripheral blood. The receptors stem from a man aged 40-49 years with active or convalescent COVID-19.

The chain employs TRBV3-1 (or the pseudogene TRBV3-2) and TRBJ1-6; tentatively, D is TRBD1 (5 bases). The CDR3 runs to 17 residues. Trimming removed 3 bases at V and 7 bases at J, with 19 bases between. The germline V gene has CDR1 LGHDT and CDR2 YNNKEL (reference sequence). The CDR3 DNA sequence: TGTGCCAGCAGCCACGGCCCGGGGGACGGAGCAAATTCACCCCTCCACTTT. This encodes CASSHGPGDGANSPLHF.

The chain couples TRBV12-3 or TRBV12-4 to TRBJ1-2; a possible D gene is TRBD1 (6 bases). The CDR3 consists of 13 residues. Trimming removed 6 bases from V and 3 bases from J, with 11 bases in between. Here the CDR3 reads CASSIRQDYGYTF. The CDR3 region has the DNA TGTGCCAGCAGCATTCGACAGGACTATGGCTACACCTTC.

The chain has TRBV21-1 and TRBJ2-1; TRBD2 is the table's D call, not checked against the DNA. TRBV21-1 is classified as a pseudogene. CDR3 length: 13 amino acids. CDR3 loop: CASRRVRNNEQFF. In nucleotides, the CDR3 is TGTGCCAGCAGAAGAGTGAGGAACAATGAGCAGTTCTTC.

The chain combines TRBV28 with TRBJ1-4; D is ambiguous. The germline gives CDR1 MDHEN, CDR2 SYDVKM. CDR3 size: 13 residues. Deletions cut 3 bases from V and 6 bases from J, with 8 bases between. The CDR3 coding sequence is TGTGCCAGCAGTTTTAACTTGCATGAAAAACTGTTTTTT. Translated, it gives CASSFNLHEKLFF.

The V call is TRBV19, the J call TRBJ2-5, with D possibly being TRBD2 (6 bases). V was clipped by 1 base and J by 2 bases, with 14 bases between them. Germline V gives CDR1 LNHDA, CDR2 SQIVND (reference sequence). The CDR3 is made up of 16 amino acids. In DNA form, the CDR3 reads TGTGCCAGTAGTATAGCGAGGGGACTTCGGCAAGAGACCCAGTACTTC. This codes for CASSIARGLRQETQYF.

The chain couples TRBV6-2 or TRBV6-3 to TRBJ2-7; 15 bases align to TRBD2. This CDR3 is built from 16 residues. Trimming cost V 2 bases and J 2 bases; bases outside gene matches: 1. Germline loops: CDR1 MNHEY, CDR2 SVGEGT. The CDR3 DNA reads as TGTGCCAGCAGTTACGGACTAGCGGGAGGGCCCTACGAGCAGTACTTC. Protein: CASSYGLAGGPYEQYF.

The chain is built from TRBV7-9 and TRBJ2-7; 7 nucleotides align to TRBD2. From germline, CDR1 is SEHNR and CDR2 FQNEAQ (reference sequence). Losses at the gene ends were 2 bases for V and 3 bases for J; bases not matched to a gene: 10. This CDR3 comprises 16 residues. This CDR3 is CASSLKVSGGNYEQYF. The CDR3 region has the DNA TGTGCCAGCAGCTTAAAAGTTTCGGGAGGCAACTACGAGCAGTACTTC.

The V gene is TRBV3-1 (or the pseudogene TRBV3-2), the J gene TRBJ1-2; a weak D match, TRBD1 (5 bases). The CDR3 is 21 residues long. Germline V gene lookup returns CDR1 LGHDT and CDR2 YNNKEL (reference sequence). The V end lost 0 bases, the J end lost 8 bases, and 34 bases lay between the germline ends. The CDR3 protein is CASSQEFRRPLSRHRLEGYTF. In nucleotides, the CDR3 is TGTGCCAGCAGCCAAGAATTTCGTAGGCCCTTATCCCGGCACAGGCTCGAAGGCTACACCTTC.

This chain joins TRBV27 and TRBJ1-6; tentatively, D is TRBD1 (5 bases). The V end lost 6 bases, the J end lost 1 base, and 13 bases lay between the germline ends. In germline, CDR1 is MNHEY, CDR2 SMNVEV (reference sequence). The CDR3 length is 16 residues. The CDR3 region is CASRVTGVSYNSPLHF. CDR3 sequence (DNA): TGTGCCAGCAGGGTTACAGGAGTTTCCTATAATTCACCCCTCCACTTT.

The chain recombines TRBV4-2 with TRBJ1-2; possibly TRBD1 for D (6 bases). In germline, CDR1 is LGHNA, CDR2 YNFKEQ. This CDR3 comprises 16 residues. Trimming removed 4 bases at V and 4 bases at J, with 19 bases between. CDR3 bases: TGTGCCAGCAGCCCCCGCGTCGGGGCAGGGGCCTATGGCTACACCTTC. This sequence encodes CASSPRVGAGAYGYTF.

V usage is TRBV7-2 and J usage is TRBJ1-1; 8 nucleotides align to TRBD1. The V gene end was trimmed by 6 bases and the J gene end by 3 bases; junction bases not matched to a gene: 9. The CDR3 covers 15 residues. Germline V gene sequence: CDR1 SGHTA, CDR2 FQGNSA. The CDR3 spells CASRHRQGPYTEAFF. The CDR3 bases are TGTGCCAGCAGACACCGACAGGGGCCCTACACTGAAGCTTTCTTT.

The chain uses TRBV5-6 and TRBJ1-1, with TRBD1 matching over 9 bases. The ends lost 4 bases at V and 8 bases at J; junction bases unmatched: 15. CDR1 and CDR2 from the germline V gene are SGHDT and YYEEEE. The CDR3 covers 16 residues. CDR3 residues: CASSQGTGYDFIEAFF. The CDR3 nucleotides are TGTGCCAGCAGCCAAGGGACAGGGTACGATTTTATAGAAGCTTTCTTT. Looking up the rest from reference TRBV5-6 and TRBJ1-1 gives the full variable domain: DAGVTQSPTHLIKTRGQQVTLRCSPKSGHDTVSWYQQALGQGPQFIFQYYEEEERQRGNFPDRFSGHQFPNYSSELNVNALLLGDSALYLCASSQGTGYDFIEAFFGQGTRLTVV.

J is TRBJ1-4 and V is TRBV2; 7 nucleotides line up with TRBD1. The germline gives CDR1 SNHLY, CDR2 FYNNEI. This CDR3 is built from 15 residues. V shed 2 bases, J shed 8 bases, and the junction held 8 bases outside the gene matches. CDR3 sequence (DNA): TGTGCCAGCAGTGAAACAGGGGACGGTGGGGAAAAACTGTTTTTT. This encodes CASSETGDGGEKLFF.

V usage is TRBV2 and J usage is TRBJ1-1; D is undetermined. V was shortened by 4 bases and J by 0 bases, with 6 bases between the two germline ends. The germline V gene encodes CDR1 SNHLY and CDR2 FYNNEI. The CDR3 has 13 residues. The CDR3 sequence: CASSVSMNTEAFF. The DNA of the CDR3 is TGTGCCAGCAGTGTGTCTATGAACACTGAAGCTTTCTTT.

The gene calls are TRBV5-1 and TRBJ2-6, with 9 bases matching TRBD2. The CDR3 totals 17 residues. With V trimmed by 5 bases and J by 0 bases, 6 bases remained unmatched. From germline, CDR1 is SGHRS and CDR2 YFSETQ. The CDR3 DNA reads TGCGCCAGCAGGCGGACTAGCGTAAGCTCTGGGGCCAACGTCCTGACTTTC. Encoded protein: CASRRTSVSSGANVLTF.

V gene TRBV2 combines with J gene TRBJ1-6, with unresolved D. Trimming stripped 2 bases from V and 8 bases from J, with 16 bases between. The CDR3 length is 16 residues. Germline V gene sequence: CDR1 SNHLY, CDR2 FYNNEI. The CDR3 reads CASSERFEGGYSPLHF. CDR3 bases: TGTGCCAGCAGTGAAAGATTTGAAGGAGGCTATTCACCCCTCCACTTT.

The V call is TRBV7-2, the J call TRBJ2-1; possible D gene TRBD2, 6 bases. The CDR3 runs to 13 residues. Trimming cost V 4 bases and J 13 bases, with 17 bases left between them. Looked up from germline, CDR1 is SGHTA and CDR2 is FQGNSA. The CDR3 DNA sequence: TGTGCCAGCAGCTCCGGGGGATCCCTTCCCCAGTTCTTC. Translation: CASSSGGSLPQFF.

The sample holds one count of this clone. This chain joins TRBV27 and TRBJ2-1, with 11 bases lining up with TRBD2. Germline V CDR1 and CDR2: MNHEY, SMNVEV (reference sequence). After removal of 1 base from V and 9 bases from J, the junction contained 5 bases not matched to a gene. This CDR3 is 15 amino acids long. The CDR3 DNA reads TGTGCCAGCAGTTTATTACTAGCGGGAGTGGTTGAGCAGTTCTTC. It encodes CASSLLLAGVVEQFF.

This clone was detected only once. The V and J genes are TRBV4-1 and TRBJ2-3; D unclear. CDR1 MGHRA and CDR2 YSYEKL come from the germline V gene. V was trimmed by 6 bases and J by 0 bases, leaving 31 bases between them. The CDR3 has 21 amino acids. The CDR3 nucleotides are TGCGCCAGCAGTTCGTCCTTTCTGCTTCCTCCCGGGTTTTCTAGCACAGATACGCAGTATTTT. Translation gives CASSSSFLLPPGFSSTDTQYF.